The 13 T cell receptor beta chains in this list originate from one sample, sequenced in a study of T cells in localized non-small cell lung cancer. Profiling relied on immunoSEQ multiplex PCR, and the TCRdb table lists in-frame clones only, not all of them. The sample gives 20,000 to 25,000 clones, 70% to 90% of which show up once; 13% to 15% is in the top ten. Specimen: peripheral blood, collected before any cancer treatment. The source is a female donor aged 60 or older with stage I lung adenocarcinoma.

CDR3: CASSGERLGYGYTF. The DNA for the CDR3 is TGCGCCAGCAGCGGGGAGAGGTTGGGCTATGGCTACACCTTC. This sequence joins TRBV5-1 and TRBJ1-2; the D is unclear. CDR1 SGHRS and CDR2 YFSETQ come from the germline V gene. The CDR3 consists of 14 residues. The V end was cut by 4 bases, the J end by 4 bases, with 14 bases between.

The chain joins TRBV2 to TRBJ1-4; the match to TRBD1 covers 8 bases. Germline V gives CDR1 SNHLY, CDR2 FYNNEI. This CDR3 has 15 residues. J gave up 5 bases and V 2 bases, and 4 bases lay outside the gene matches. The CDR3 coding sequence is TGTGCCAGCAGTGAACAGGGGGCCCGCAATGAAAAACTGTTTTTT. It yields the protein CASSEQGARNEKLFF.

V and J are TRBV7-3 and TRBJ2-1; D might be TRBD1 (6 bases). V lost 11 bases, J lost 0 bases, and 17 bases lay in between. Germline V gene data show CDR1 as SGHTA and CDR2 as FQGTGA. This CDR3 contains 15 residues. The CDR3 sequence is CAGKRADSSYNEQFF. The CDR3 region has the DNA TGTGCCGGGAAACGAGCGGACAGCTCCTACAATGAGCAGTTCTTC.

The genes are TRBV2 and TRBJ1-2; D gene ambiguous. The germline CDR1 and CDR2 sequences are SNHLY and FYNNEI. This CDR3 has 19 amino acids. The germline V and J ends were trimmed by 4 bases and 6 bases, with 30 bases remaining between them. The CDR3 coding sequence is TGTGCCAGCAGTGTCCCCGGATCGGGTACCGCCATCCCGGGTGATGGCTACACCTTC. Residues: CASSVPGSGTAIPGDGYTF.

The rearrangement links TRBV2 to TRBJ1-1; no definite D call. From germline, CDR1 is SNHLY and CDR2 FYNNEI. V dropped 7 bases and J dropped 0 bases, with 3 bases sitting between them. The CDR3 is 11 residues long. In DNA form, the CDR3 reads TGTGCCAGCAATGTGAACACTGAAGCTTTCTTT. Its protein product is CASNVNTEAFF.

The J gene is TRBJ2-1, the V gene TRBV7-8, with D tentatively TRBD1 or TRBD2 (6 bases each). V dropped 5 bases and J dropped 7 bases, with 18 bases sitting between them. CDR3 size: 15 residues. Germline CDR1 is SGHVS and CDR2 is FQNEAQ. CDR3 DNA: TGTGCCAGCAGCGTTCGGGGGCAACGGGGGAATGAGCAGTTCTTC. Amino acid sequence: CASSVRGQRGNEQFF. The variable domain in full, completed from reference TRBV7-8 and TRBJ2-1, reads GAGVSQSPRYKVAKRGQDVALRCDPISGHVSLFWYQQALGQGPEFLTYFQNEAQLDKSGLPSDRFFAERPEGSVSTLKIQRTQQEDSAVYLCASSVRGQRGNEQFFGPGTRLTVL.

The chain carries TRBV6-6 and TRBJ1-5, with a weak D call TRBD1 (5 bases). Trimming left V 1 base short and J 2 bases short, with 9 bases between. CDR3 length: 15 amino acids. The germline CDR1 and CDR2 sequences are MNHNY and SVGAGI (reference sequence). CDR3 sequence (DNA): TGTGCCAGCAGTTACTATGGGGGGGGCAATCAGCCCCAGCATTTT. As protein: CASSYYGGGNQPQHF.

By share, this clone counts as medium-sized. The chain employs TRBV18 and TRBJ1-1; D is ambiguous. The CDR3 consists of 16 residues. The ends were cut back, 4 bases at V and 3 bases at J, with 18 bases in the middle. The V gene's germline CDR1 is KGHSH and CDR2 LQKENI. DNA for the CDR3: TGTGCCAGCTCACGGCGGGATCCAAAAAGGGACACTGAAGCTTTCTTT. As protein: CASSRRDPKRDTEAFF.

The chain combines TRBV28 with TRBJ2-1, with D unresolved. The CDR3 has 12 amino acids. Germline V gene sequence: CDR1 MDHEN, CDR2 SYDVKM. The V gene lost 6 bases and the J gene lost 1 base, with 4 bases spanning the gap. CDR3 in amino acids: CASSRSYNEQFF. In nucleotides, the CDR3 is TGTGCCAGCAGCCGTTCCTACAATGAGCAGTTCTTC.

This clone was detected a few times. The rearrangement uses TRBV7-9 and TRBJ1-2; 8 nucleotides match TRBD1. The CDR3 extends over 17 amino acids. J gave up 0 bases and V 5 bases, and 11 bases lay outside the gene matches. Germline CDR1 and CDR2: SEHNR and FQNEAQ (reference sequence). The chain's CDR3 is CASSDRTGSISNYGYTF. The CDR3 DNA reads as TGTGCCAGCAGCGACCGGACAGGGTCCATCTCTAACTATGGCTACACCTTC.

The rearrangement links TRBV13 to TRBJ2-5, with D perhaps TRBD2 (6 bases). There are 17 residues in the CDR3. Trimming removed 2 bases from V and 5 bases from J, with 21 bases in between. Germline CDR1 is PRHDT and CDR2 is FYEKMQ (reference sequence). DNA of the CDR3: TGTGCCAGCAGCTTAAGGTACGGGAGAGCCGACGGGGAGACCCAGTACTTC. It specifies CASSLRYGRADGETQYF.

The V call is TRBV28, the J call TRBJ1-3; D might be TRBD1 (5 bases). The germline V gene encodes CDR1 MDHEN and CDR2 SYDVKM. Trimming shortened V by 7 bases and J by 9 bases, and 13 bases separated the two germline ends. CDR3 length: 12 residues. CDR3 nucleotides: TGTGCCAGCACCTTGGGGGTCGGCACCATATATTTT. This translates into CASTLGVGTIYF.

The CDR3 sequence is CASSQDGGNYGYTF. CDR3 nucleotide sequence: TGCGCCAGCAGCCAGGACGGAGGGAACTATGGCTACACCTTC. The chain carries TRBV5-1 and TRBJ1-2; the D is unclear. This CDR3 has 14 amino acids. Trimming shortened V by 4 bases and J by 2 bases, and 12 bases separated the two germline ends. Germline CDR1 and CDR2: SGHRS and YFSETQ.